This T cell receptor (beta chain) was profiled in a study of shared clonotypes between healthy human individuals. Each subset's genomic DNA was split evenly across several immunoSEQ plates. When replicate PCRs were run on sorted subsets, they used approximately 0.2 ug DNA, some 30,000 T cell genomes. Sequenced by immunoSEQ multiplex PCR; TCRdb stores in-frame clones only, minus some. Of millions of clones in the sample, just under 95% were seen once. Only CD45RO-negative cells positively selected for CCR7 counted as naive CD8 cells, so terminally differentiated effector memory CD45RA+ cells were excluded. Nashville, Tennessee was home to all donors, each a Caucasian adult. Deletions cut 8 bases from V and 7 bases from J, with 14 bases between. The CDR3 contains 12 residues. Germline CDR1 and CDR2: MNHNS and SASEGT.

This clonotype was sampled from a man between 18 and 35 years old in good health. The genes are TRBV6-1 and TRBJ1-2; D is unresolved. Sequencing input: naive CD8+ T cells sorted from blood. The chain's CDR3 is CASDVGRSGYTF. CDR3 nucleotide sequence: TGTGCCAGCGATGTGGGGAGGAGTGGCTACACCTTC.